This T cell receptor (beta chain) originates from a study of T cell responses to AZD1222 COVID-19 vaccine. The CDR3 runs 15 residues. Germline values: CDR1 MNHNY, CDR2 SVGAGI (reference sequence). Germline trimming cut 6 bases from V and 0 bases from J; bases unmatched to any gene: 3. As concerns this clone: The antigen remains unidentified.

Pooled together were second doses at about 4 or about 12 weeks. Whole-study results and caveats: The donor group comprised mostly white British people and more females; the analysis possibly underestimated clonal diversity. Baseline seropositives among AZD1222 recipients totaled only 5 to 7. Nearly half of spike-specific TCRs reportedly target unmutated variant regions.

Assay: immunoSEQ multiplex PCR; the TCRdb copy retains only in-frame clones and omits some. The sample yields more than 150,000 clones, approximately 87% seen once. The J gene is TRBJ2-1, the V gene TRBV6-6; the match to TRBD2 covers 9 bases. The material was peripheral blood, obtained 28 days after the second AZD1222 dose. The clonotype comes from an adult who received the AZD1222 COVID-19 vaccine. The CDR3 loop is CASRNSGSSYNEQFF. For the CDR3, the DNA is TGTGCCAGCAGAAATAGCGGGAGCTCCTACAATGAGCAGTTCTTC.